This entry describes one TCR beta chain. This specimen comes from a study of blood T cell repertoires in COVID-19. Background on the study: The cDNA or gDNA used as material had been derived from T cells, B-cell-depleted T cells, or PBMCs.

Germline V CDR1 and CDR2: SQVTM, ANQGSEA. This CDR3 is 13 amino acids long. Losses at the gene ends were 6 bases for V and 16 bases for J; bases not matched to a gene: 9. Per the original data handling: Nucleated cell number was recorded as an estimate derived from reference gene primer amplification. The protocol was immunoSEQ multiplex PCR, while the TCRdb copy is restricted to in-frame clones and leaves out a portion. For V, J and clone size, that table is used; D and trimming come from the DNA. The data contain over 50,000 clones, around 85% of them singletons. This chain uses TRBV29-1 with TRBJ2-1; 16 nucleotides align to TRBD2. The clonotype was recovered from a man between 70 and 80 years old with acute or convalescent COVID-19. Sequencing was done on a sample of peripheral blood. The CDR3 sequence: CSVTAGTSGGGFF. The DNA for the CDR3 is TGCAGCGTAACGGCCGGGACTAGCGGGGGGGGTTTCTTC.